Listed here are 30 T cell receptor beta chains from one sample, sequenced in a study of identical twins. TCRdb redid the calling of the 5' RACE reads with MiXCR, one entry per CDR3 protein. This sample carries around 220,000 distinct CDR3 sequences, around an eighth of them seen once, and the ten largest clones take approximately 8.8%. Material for sequencing was memory (CD45RO+) T cells sorted from blood. These TCRs come from a woman aged 18-35 years in good health.

This clonotype was counted at least ten times. This sequence joins TRBV12-3 or TRBV12-4 and TRBJ2-7; D perhaps matches TRBD1 (6 bases). The CDR3 has 11 amino acids. V was trimmed by 6 bases and J by 5 bases, leaving 8 bases between them. In nucleotides, the CDR3 is TGTGCCAGCAGCAGGGGTAACGAGCAGTACTTC. Protein product: CASSRGNEQYF.

This clonotype has more than one count but fewer than ten. V and J are TRBV6-2 or TRBV6-3 and TRBJ1-5, with a weak D call TRBD1 (5 bases). Per the germline V gene, CDR1 is MNHEY and CDR2 is SVGEGT. V lost 2 bases to trimming and J lost 3 bases, with 8 bases between them. The CDR3 is 14 amino acids. Written as DNA, the CDR3 is TGTGCCAGCAGTTACGTGACAGCCAATCAGCCCCAGCATTTT. Translating it yields CASSYVTANQPQHF.

The chain employs TRBV12-3 or TRBV12-4 and TRBJ1-5, with 9 positions matching TRBD1. The CDR3 sequence is 14 residues long. After removal of 9 bases from V and 5 bases from J, the junction contained 8 bases not matched to a gene. CDR3 sequence: CASKPGQGYQPQHF. DNA of the CDR3: TGTGCCAGTAAGCCGGGACAGGGATATCAGCCCCAGCATTTT.

V usage is TRBV15 and J usage is TRBJ1-5; the D is unclear. There are 14 residues in the CDR3. V lost 5 bases and J 7 bases, leaving 15 bases between the germline ends. Germline V gene lookup returns CDR1 LNHNV and CDR2 YYDKDF (reference sequence). The CDR3 DNA reads TGTGCCACCAGCGTGAGTAGCCCTTGGCAGCCCCAGCATTTT. Protein product: CATSVSSPWQPQHF. The full variable domain, in which reference TRBV15 and TRBJ1-5 provide the parts outside the CDR3, is DAMVIQNPRYQVTQFGKPVTLSCSQTLNHNVMYWYQQKSSQAPKLLFHYYDKDFNNEADTPDNFQSRRPNTSFCFLDIRSPGLGDTAMYLCATSVSSPWQPQHFGDGTRLSIL.

This chain connects TRBV20-1 to TRBJ2-1, with D maybe TRBD1 (5 bases). Trimming cost V 3 bases and J 5 bases, with 8 bases left between them. The CDR3 sequence is 12 residues long. The germline gives CDR1 DFQATT, CDR2 SNEGSKA (reference sequence). The CDR3 region is CSARGPHNEQFF. DNA of the CDR3: TGCAGTGCTAGGGGGCCCCACAATGAGCAGTTCTTC.

The chain joins TRBV6-5 to TRBJ1-1, with D possibly TRBD1 on 5 matching bases. V shed 2 bases and J shed 3 bases, with 10 bases lying between them. The CDR3 extends over 14 amino acids. Per the germline V gene, CDR1 is MNHEY and CDR2 is SVGAGI. CDR3 protein: CASSYGAVHTEAFF. The DNA of the CDR3 is TGTGCCAGCAGTTACGGGGCAGTTCACACTGAAGCTTTCTTT.

The chain couples TRBV7-8 to TRBJ2-7, with a weak D call TRBD2 (6 bases). Trimming cost V 2 bases and J 5 bases, with 13 bases left between them. Germline V gene sequence: CDR1 SGHVS, CDR2 FQNEAQ. CDR3 size: 14 residues. CDR3 amino acids: CASSLMVAANEQYF. The CDR3 DNA sequence: TGTGCCAGCAGCTTAATGGTAGCGGCGAACGAGCAGTACTTC.

In this sample, this clonotype turned up many times. This chain uses TRBV7-2 with TRBJ2-7, with 9 bases matching TRBD1. The length of the CDR3 is 13 residues. V gave up 5 bases and J gave up 7 bases; unmatched junction bases: 6. CDR1 and CDR2 (germline): SGHTA, FQGNSA. The CDR3 is CASSKGQGREQYF. CDR3 nucleotides: TGTGCCAGCAGCAAGGGACAGGGCCGGGAGCAGTACTTC.

The chain has TRBV11-2 and TRBJ2-7; 7 bases agree with TRBD1. V trimming: 5 bases; J trimming: 5 bases; junction bases outside the gene matches: 15. Germline assignment: CDR1 SGHAT and CDR2 FQNNGV. The CDR3 contains 16 residues. CDR3 amino acids: CASSPIMTGIFHEQYF. The CDR3 coding sequence is TGTGCCAGCAGCCCGATAATGACAGGGATCTTCCACGAGCAGTACTTC.

This clonotype was detected a few times. This rearrangement joins TRBV29-1 to TRBJ1-2; D gene ambiguous. In germline, CDR1 is SQVTM, CDR2 ANQGSEA. The CDR3 is 12 amino acids. The V gene lost 4 bases and the J gene lost 3 bases, with 9 bases spanning the gap. CDR3 residues: CSVAPGDYGYTF. In nucleotides, the CDR3 is TGCAGCGTTGCCCCGGGTGACTATGGCTACACCTTC.

This clonotype was observed at least ten times. DNA for the CDR3: TGTGCCAGCAGTTTAATGGGGCTAGCGGGCTCCTACGAGCAGTACTTC. It specifies CASSLMGLAGSYEQYF. The V call is TRBV28, the J call TRBJ2-7; 8 bases are a match to TRBD2. After removal of 2 bases from V and 0 bases from J, the junction contained 6 bases not matched to a gene. This CDR3 is 16 amino acids long. Germline V lookup: CDR1 MDHEN, CDR2 SYDVKM.

This clonotype was counted at least ten times. The CDR3 DNA follows: TGCAGCGTTGAGGCGGGAGGGGAGACCCAGTACTTC. This codes for CSVEAGGETQYF. The chain combines TRBV29-1 with TRBJ2-5; 9 bases agree with TRBD2. V lost 3 bases and J lost 5; bases outside the gene matches: 1. This CDR3 spans 12 amino acids. Germline CDR1 is SQVTM and CDR2 is ANQGSEA.

This clonotype came up a few times. The rearrangement uses TRBV11-3 and TRBJ1-1, with a weak D call TRBD1 (5 bases). The V gene lost 3 bases and the J gene lost 11 bases, with 22 bases spanning the gap. CDR1 and CDR2 from the germline V gene are SGHNT and YENEEA. CDR3 length: 15 amino acids. CDR3 in amino acids: CASSLGGSSGPSAFF. The CDR3, as DNA: TGTGCCAGCAGCTTGGGGGGGAGTAGTGGCCCAAGTGCTTTCTTT.

The DNA for the CDR3 is TGCAGTGCTCACCGCGACGGTAATCAGCCCCAGCATTTT. Its protein product is CSAHRDGNQPQHF. The chain has TRBV20-1 and TRBJ1-5, with D unclear. From germline, CDR1 is DFQATT and CDR2 SNEGSKA (reference sequence). The CDR3 runs to 13 residues. V was clipped by 5 bases and J by 4 bases, with 12 bases between them.

The CDR3 sequence: CASRPQGRGDTQYF. CDR3 in DNA: TGTGCCAGCAGACCTCAGGGACGTGGGGATACGCAGTATTTT. The chain links TRBV2 to TRBJ2-3; D may correspond to TRBD1 or TRBD2 (5 bases each). The V gene lost 6 bases and the J gene lost 6 bases, with 16 bases spanning the gap. The CDR3 is 14 amino acids. Germline V lookup: CDR1 SNHLY, CDR2 FYNNEI.

In this sample, this clonotype turned up many times. The chain has TRBV5-1 and TRBJ2-1; D not resolved. The germline CDR1 and CDR2 sequences are SGHRS and YFSETQ. CDR3 length: 14 residues. Deletions cut 2 bases from V and 6 bases from J, with 12 bases between. Here the CDR3 reads CASSFDSPSNEQFF. The CDR3 DNA sequence: TGCGCCAGCAGCTTCGATTCTCCCTCCAATGAGCAGTTCTTC.

This clonotype was detected many times. This chain joins TRBV2 and TRBJ2-7; no clear D. Trimming shortened V by 4 bases and J by 2 bases, and 9 bases separated the two germline ends. This CDR3 has 13 residues. The V gene's germline CDR1 is SNHLY and CDR2 FYNNEI. CDR3 protein: CASSGDNTYEQYF. The CDR3 nucleotides are TGTGCCAGCAGTGGTGACAATACCTACGAGCAGTACTTC.

Here the CDR3 reads CASSPTSGQETQYF. The CDR3 DNA follows: TGTGCCAGTAGTCCTACTAGCGGCCAAGAGACCCAGTACTTC. This sequence joins TRBV19 and TRBJ2-5; 8 nucleotides match TRBD2. The germline gives CDR1 LNHDA, CDR2 SQIVND (reference sequence). The CDR3 contains 14 residues. With V trimmed by 5 bases and J by 1 base, 3 bases remained unmatched.

The chain carries TRBV5-1 and TRBJ2-7; D unresolved. The ends were cut back, 6 bases at V and 0 bases at J, with 13 bases in the middle. The CDR3 loop spans 14 amino acids. Looked up from germline, CDR1 is SGHRS and CDR2 is YFSETQ. The CDR3 reads CASIADPSSYEQYF. CDR3 sequence (DNA): TGCGCCAGCATAGCAGACCCAAGCTCCTACGAGCAGTACTTC.

This clonotype appeared many times. Here the CDR3 reads CASSLILGTEAFF. The CDR3 nucleotides are TGTGCCAGCAGTTTAATCCTGGGCACTGAAGCTTTCTTT. This chain uses TRBV27 with TRBJ1-1, with no clear D. Per germline, CDR1 MNHEY and CDR2 SMNVEV (reference sequence). This CDR3 spans 13 amino acids. V was clipped by 2 bases and J by 4 bases, with 8 bases between them.

This clonotype was observed a few times. This rearrangement joins TRBV10-3 to TRBJ1-3; D is ambiguous. The germline V gene encodes CDR1 ENHRY and CDR2 SYGVKD. The CDR3 loop spans 13 amino acids. V lost 10 bases to trimming and J lost 7 bases, with 17 bases between them. The DNA for the CDR3 is TGTGCCACCTCACTATCCTCTGAGAACACCATATATTTT. Its protein product is CATSLSSENTIYF.

In this sample, this clonotype turned up many times. The chain combines TRBV7-3 with TRBJ2-1, with D perhaps TRBD2 (6 bases). This CDR3 comprises 16 residues. V lost 4 bases and J 0 bases, leaving 13 bases between the germline ends. Germline V CDR1 and CDR2: SGHTA, FQGTGA. The DNA of the CDR3 is TGTGCCAGCAGCTCGAGCAGCGGGTCCTCCTACAATGAGCAGTTCTTC. Translating gives CASSSSSGSSYNEQFF.

The chain employs TRBV5-1 and TRBJ2-5, with 8 bases aligning to TRBD1. V dropped 4 bases and J dropped 5; count of bases not matched to a gene: 7. The CDR3 sequence is 14 residues long. Germline V gene data show CDR1 as SGHRS and CDR2 as YFSETQ. This chain's CDR3 is CASSPGQGQETQYF. CDR3 coding DNA: TGCGCCAGCAGCCCAGGACAGGGCCAGGAGACCCAGTACTTC.

The chain recombines TRBV6-1 with TRBJ2-1, with D maybe TRBD2 (6 bases). This CDR3 region has 16 residues. V lost 6 bases and J lost 3, with 18 bases in between. Germline CDR1 reads MNHNS; CDR2 reads SASEGT. The CDR3 region is CASRPVEGSLYNEQFF. The CDR3 nucleotides read TGTGCCAGCAGGCCGGTGGAGGGGTCCCTCTACAATGAGCAGTTCTTC.

This clonotype was observed a handful of times. The rearrangement joins TRBV9 to TRBJ2-4; D tentatively reads TRBD1 or TRBD2 (6 bases each). The CDR3 loop spans 14 amino acids. V lost 1 base, J lost 6 bases, and 11 bases lay in between. Germline V lookup: CDR1 SGDLS, CDR2 YYNGEE. CDR3 bases: TGTGCCAGCAGCGTAAGTGGAGGGGGAAACATTCAGTACTTC. Protein: CASSVSGGGNIQYF. Full variable domain (remainder filled in from reference TRBV9 and TRBJ2-4): DSGVTQTPKHLITATGQRVTLRCSPRSGDLSVYWYQQSLDQGLQFLIQYYNGEERAKGNILERFSAQQFPDLHSELNLSSLELGDSALYFCASSVSGGGNIQYFGAGTRLSVL.

There are a few counts of this clonotype. The chain recombines TRBV9 with TRBJ1-2; TRBD1 agrees at 9 bases. The ends lost 5 bases at V and 4 bases at J; junction bases unmatched: 12. The length of the CDR3 is 16 residues. The germline V gene has CDR1 SGDLS and CDR2 YYNGEE. CDR3 coding DNA: TGTGCCAGCAGGGGAGACATGACAGGGGGAATCTATGGCTACACCTTC. As protein: CASRGDMTGGIYGYTF. The full variable domain, its missing parts supplied by reference TRBV9 and TRBJ1-2, is DSGVTQTPKHLITATGQRVTLRCSPRSGDLSVYWYQQSLDQGLQFLIQYYNGEERAKGNILERFSAQQFPDLHSELNLSSLELGDSALYFCASRGDMTGGIYGYTFGSGTRLTVV.

V usage is TRBV20-1 and J usage is TRBJ2-3, with 9 bases that match TRBD2. Germline V gene data show CDR1 as DFQATT and CDR2 as SNEGSKA (reference sequence). The CDR3 totals 14 residues. Unmatched junction bases numbered 5, after V lost 5 bases and J lost 2 bases. The CDR3 sequence: CSASSSGTTDTQYF. The CDR3 DNA reads as TGCAGTGCTTCATCTAGCGGGACCACAGATACGCAGTATTTT.

This clonotype showed up just a few times. The V gene is TRBV6-5, the J gene TRBJ1-5; 7 bases align to TRBD1. The germline gives CDR1 MNHEY, CDR2 SVGAGI. The CDR3 loop spans 14 amino acids. Germline trimming cut 4 bases from V and 6 bases from J; bases unmatched to any gene: 6. In DNA, the CDR3 is TGTGCCAGCAGTTTGACAGGGAAGGGTCAGCCCCAGCATTTT. Amino acids: CASSLTGKGQPQHF.

The chain uses TRBV7-2 and TRBJ2-3, with 7 nucleotides matching TRBD2. CDR3 length: 16 amino acids. With 5 bases clipped from V and 6 bases from J, the junction kept 14 bases outside the gene matches. Germline lookup yields CDR1 SGHTA and CDR2 FQGNSA. The CDR3 DNA reads TGTGCCAGCAGCGGAGGACTAGTTGGGGGGTGGGATACGCAGTATTTT. Amino acid sequence: CASSGGLVGGWDTQYF.

This rearrangement joins TRBV20-1 to TRBJ2-5, with D uncertain. Trimming stripped 0 bases from V and 3 bases from J, with 11 bases between. CDR1 is DFQATT, CDR2 SNEGSKA, per germline (reference sequence). CDR3 length equals 14 residues. CDR3 sequence (DNA): TGCAGTGCTAGAGATGACACAGCAAAAGAGACCCAGTACTTC. Translating gives CSARDDTAKETQYF.